Only a few counts were recorded for the clone carrying this T cell receptor beta chain. The antigen remains unidentified. V was pared by 2 bases and J by 1 base, with 14 bases between. From germline, CDR1 is GTSNPN and CDR2 SVGIG (reference sequence). The CDR3 is made up of 15 amino acids. These data belong to a study of CD8+ T cells in alopecia areata. Sample treatment: oral pan-JAK inhibitor, 5-10 mg twice daily. Broader study findings: Uncertainty remains about how baseline CD8+ expansion links to response, with one nonresponder.

After isolation, RNA underwent reverse transcription to generate cDNA as the sequencing template. Assay used: immunoSEQ multiplex PCR; TCRdb lists only in-frame clones, some missing. The sample lists around 170,000 clones, 40% to 65% occurring once. The chain uses TRBV30 and TRBJ1-1; D not resolved. The sample here was CD8+ T cells sorted from blood, taken between weeks 51 and 54, from a patient treated with tofacitinib. This TCR was sampled from a human donor with alopecia areata. The CDR3 nucleotides are TGTGCCTGGAGTTTAAAGTTATCGGGGAACACTGAAGCTTTCTTT. Translating gives CAWSLKLSGNTEAFF.